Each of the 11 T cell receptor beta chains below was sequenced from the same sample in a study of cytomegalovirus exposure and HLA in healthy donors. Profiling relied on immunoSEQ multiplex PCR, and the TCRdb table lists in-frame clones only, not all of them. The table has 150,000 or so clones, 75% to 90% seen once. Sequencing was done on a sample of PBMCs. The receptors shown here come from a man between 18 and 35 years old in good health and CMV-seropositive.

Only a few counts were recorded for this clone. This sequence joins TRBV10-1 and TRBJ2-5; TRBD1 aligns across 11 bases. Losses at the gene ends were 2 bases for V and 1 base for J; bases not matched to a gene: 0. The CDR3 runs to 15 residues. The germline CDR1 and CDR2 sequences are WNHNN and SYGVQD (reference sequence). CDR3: CASSEGTGGQETQYF. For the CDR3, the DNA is TGCGCCAGCAGTGAGGGGACAGGGGGCCAAGAGACCCAGTACTTC.

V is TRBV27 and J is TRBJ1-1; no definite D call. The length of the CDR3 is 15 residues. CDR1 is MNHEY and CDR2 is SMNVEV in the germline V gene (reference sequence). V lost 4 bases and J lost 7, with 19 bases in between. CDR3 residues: CASSSFREPSGEAFF. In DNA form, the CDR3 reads TGTGCCAGCAGTTCCTTTCGGGAACCAAGCGGTGAAGCTTTCTTT.

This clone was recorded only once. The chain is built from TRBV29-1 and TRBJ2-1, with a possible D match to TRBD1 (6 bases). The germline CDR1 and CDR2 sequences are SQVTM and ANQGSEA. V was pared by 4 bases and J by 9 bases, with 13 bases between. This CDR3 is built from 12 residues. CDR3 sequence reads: CSVVQGWSEQFF. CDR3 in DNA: TGCAGCGTTGTCCAGGGGTGGAGTGAGCAGTTCTTC.

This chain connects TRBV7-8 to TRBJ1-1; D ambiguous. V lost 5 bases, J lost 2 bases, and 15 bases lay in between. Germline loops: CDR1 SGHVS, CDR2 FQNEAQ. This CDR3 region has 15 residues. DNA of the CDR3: TGTGCCAGCAGCCCCTGGCATTTGGTTAACACTGAAGCTTTCTTT. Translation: CASSPWHLVNTEAFF.

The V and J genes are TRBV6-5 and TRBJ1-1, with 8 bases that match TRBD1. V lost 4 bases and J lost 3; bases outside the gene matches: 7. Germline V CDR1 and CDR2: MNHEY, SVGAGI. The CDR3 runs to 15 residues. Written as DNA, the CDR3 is TGTGCCAGCAGTTCAGGGGGCTTTCGGGACACTGAAGCTTTCTTT. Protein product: CASSSGGFRDTEAFF.

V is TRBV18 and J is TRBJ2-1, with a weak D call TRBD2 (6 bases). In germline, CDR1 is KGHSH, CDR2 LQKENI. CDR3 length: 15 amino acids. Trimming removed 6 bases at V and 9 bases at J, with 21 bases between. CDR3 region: CASSRGLASVAEQFF. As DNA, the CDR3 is TGTGCCAGCTCGAGGGGACTGGCCTCGGTAGCTGAGCAGTTCTTC.

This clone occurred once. This CDR3 is CASSLGDSGAFF. CDR3 nucleotide sequence: TGCGCCAGCAGCTTGGGCGACAGTGGGGCTTTCTTT. This chain joins TRBV5-1 and TRBJ1-1, with a weak D call TRBD1 (5 bases). Germline V CDR1 and CDR2: SGHRS, YFSETQ. The V and J ends lost 0 bases and 11 bases respectively, with 11 bases between them. The CDR3 covers 12 residues.

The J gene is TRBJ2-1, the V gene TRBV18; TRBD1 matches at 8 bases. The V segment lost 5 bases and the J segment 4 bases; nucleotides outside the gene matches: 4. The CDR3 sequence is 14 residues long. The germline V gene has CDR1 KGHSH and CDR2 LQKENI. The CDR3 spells CASSSRDRYNEQFF. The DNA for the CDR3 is TGTGCCAGCTCATCTAGGGACAGGTACAATGAGCAGTTCTTC.

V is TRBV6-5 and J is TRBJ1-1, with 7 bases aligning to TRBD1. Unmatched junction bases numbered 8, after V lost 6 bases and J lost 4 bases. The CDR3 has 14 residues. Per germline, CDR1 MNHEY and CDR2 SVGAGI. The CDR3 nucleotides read TGTGCCAGCAGGACCCGACAGGGATTCACTGAAGCTTTCTTT. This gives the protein CASRTRQGFTEAFF.

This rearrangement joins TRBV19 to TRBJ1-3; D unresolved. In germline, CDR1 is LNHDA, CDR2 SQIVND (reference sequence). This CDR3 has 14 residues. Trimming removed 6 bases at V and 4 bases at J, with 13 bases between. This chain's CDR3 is CASRTEPIGNTIYF. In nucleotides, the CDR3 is TGTGCCAGTAGGACGGAGCCCATCGGAAACACCATATATTTT.

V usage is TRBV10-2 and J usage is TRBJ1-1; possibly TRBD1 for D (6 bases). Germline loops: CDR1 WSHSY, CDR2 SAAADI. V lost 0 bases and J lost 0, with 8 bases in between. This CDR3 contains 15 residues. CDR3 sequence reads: CASSESGAVNTEAFF. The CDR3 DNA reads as TGCGCCAGCAGTGAGTCGGGGGCAGTGAACACTGAAGCTTTCTTT.